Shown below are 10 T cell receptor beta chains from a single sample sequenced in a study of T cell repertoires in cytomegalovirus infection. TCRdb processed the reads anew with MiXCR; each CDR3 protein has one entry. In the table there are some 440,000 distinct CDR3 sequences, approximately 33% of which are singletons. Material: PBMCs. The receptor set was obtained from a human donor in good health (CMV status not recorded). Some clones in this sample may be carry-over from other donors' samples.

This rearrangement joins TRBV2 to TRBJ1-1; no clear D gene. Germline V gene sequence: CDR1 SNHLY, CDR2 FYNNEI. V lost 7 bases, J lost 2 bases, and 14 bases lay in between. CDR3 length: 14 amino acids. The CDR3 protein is CASNPDGLNTEAFF. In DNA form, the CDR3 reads TGTGCCAGCAACCCGGACGGGCTAAACACTGAAGCTTTCTTT.

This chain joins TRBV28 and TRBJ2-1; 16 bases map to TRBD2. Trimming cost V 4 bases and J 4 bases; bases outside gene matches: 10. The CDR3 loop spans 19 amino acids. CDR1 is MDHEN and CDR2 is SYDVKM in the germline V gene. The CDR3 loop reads CASSSNTGLAGGRYNEQFF. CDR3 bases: TGTGCCAGCAGTTCCAATACGGGACTAGCGGGGGGGAGGTACAATGAGCAGTTCTTC.

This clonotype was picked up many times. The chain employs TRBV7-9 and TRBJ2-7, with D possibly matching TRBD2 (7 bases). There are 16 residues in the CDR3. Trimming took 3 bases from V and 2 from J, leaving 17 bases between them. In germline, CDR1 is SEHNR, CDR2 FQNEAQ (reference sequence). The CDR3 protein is CASSLDSGEDPYEQYF. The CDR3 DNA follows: TGTGCCAGCAGCTTGGACAGCGGGGAAGACCCCTACGAGCAGTACTTC.

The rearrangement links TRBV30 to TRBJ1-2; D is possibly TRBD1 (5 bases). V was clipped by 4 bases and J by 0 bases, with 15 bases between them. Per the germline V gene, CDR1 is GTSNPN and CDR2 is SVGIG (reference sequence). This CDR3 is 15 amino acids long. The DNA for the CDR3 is TGTGCCTGGATGTCCGGGGACCTTGCTAACTATGGCTACACCTTC. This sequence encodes CAWMSGDLANYGYTF.

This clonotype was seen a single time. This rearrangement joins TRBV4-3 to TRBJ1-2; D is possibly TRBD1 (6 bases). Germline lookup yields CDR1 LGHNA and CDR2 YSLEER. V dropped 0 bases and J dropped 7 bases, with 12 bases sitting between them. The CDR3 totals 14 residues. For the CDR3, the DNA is TGCGCCAGCAGCCAAGACTTCGGGGGCTCTGGCTACACCTTC. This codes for CASSQDFGGSGYTF.

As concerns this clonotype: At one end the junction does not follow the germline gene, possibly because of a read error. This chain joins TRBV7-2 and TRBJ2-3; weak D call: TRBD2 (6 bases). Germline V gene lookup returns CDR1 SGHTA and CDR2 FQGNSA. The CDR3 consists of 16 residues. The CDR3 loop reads CASSTSHSGITDTHYF. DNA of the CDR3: TGTGCCAGCAGCACTAGTCATAGCGGAATCACAGATACGCATTATTTT.

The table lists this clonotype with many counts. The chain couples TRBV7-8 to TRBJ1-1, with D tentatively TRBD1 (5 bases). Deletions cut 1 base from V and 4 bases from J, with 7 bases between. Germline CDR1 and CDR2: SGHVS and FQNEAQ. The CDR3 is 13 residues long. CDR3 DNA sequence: TGTGCCAGCAGCTTAGGGGACTCCACTGAAGCTTTCTTT. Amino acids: CASSLGDSTEAFF.

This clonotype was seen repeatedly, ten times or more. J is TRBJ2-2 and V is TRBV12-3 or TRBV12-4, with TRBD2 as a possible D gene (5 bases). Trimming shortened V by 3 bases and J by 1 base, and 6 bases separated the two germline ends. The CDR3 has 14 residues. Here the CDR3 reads CASSFRGNTGELFF. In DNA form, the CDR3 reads TGTGCCAGCAGTTTCCGGGGGAACACCGGGGAGCTGTTTTTT.

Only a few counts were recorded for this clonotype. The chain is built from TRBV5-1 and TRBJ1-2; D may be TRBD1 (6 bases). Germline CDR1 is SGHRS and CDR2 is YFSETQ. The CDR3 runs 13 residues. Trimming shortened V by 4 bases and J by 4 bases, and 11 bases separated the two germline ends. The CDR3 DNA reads TGCGCCAGCAGCCTGGGGACACTCTATGGCTACACCTTC. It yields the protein CASSLGTLYGYTF. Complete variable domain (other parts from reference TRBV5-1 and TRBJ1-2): KAGVTQTPRYLIKTRGQQVTLSCSPISGHRSVSWYQQTPGQGLQFLFEYFSETQRNKGNFPGRFSGRQFSNSRSEMNVSTLELGDSALYLCASSLGTLYGYTFGSGTRLTVV.

The CDR3 DNA follows: TGCAGTGTCCCCCCAGGACCGACAGGAAAACTGTTTTTT. Translation gives CSVPPGPTGKLFF. This chain uses TRBV20-1 with TRBJ1-4, with a weak D call TRBD1 (6 bases). Trimming took off 7 bases at V and 10 bases at J, with 19 bases between the two ends. CDR1 is DFQATT, CDR2 SNEGSKA, per germline (reference sequence). The CDR3 is made up of 13 amino acids.